This TCR beta chain was retrieved from a study of blood T cells in healthy people across ages. A J-beta primer mix and a sample-barcoded 5' primer were used in a second PCR of roughly 6 to 11 cycles. A single record per CDR3 protein comes from TCRdb applying MiXCR to the 5' RACE reads. Seen here are about 640,000 distinct CDR3 sequences, approximately 50% observed once, and the top ten hold over 30%. This TCR was sampled from a man in his sixties in good health. Sequences were obtained from blood.

CDR3 nucleotides: TGTGCCAGCAGCAAAAGACAGAGTACAGATACGCAGTATTTT. Translated, it gives CASSKRQSTDTQYF. The genes are TRBV5-5 and TRBJ2-3; D is perhaps TRBD1 (5 bases). The CDR3 is 14 amino acids. Germline V gene sequence: CDR1 SGHKS, CDR2 YYEKEE (reference sequence). Between the trimmed V and J ends, which lost 4 bases and 3 bases, there was a span of 12 bases.